These 31 T cell receptor beta chains originate from one sample sequenced in a study of blood T cell repertoires in COVID-19. Measured with immunoSEQ multiplex PCR; TCRdb has only the in-frame clones, and not every one. The sample yields about 440,000 clones, less than 95% seen once. Sequencing was performed on PBMCs or T cells enriched from blood (not recorded which). The receptors derive from a young man who had recovered from COVID-19.

This clone has only one observation. CDR3 in DNA: TGTGCCAGCAGCTTAGGGGACAGGAACTATGGCTACACCTTC. The encoded protein is CASSLGDRNYGYTF. The J gene is TRBJ1-2, the V gene TRBV7-9; 8 positions agree with TRBD1. The CDR3 totals 14 residues. J lost 2 bases, V lost 1 base, and 0 bases had no gene match. Germline V gives CDR1 SEHNR, CDR2 FQNEAQ (reference sequence).

The V and J genes are TRBV2 and TRBJ1-6; 7 nucleotides agree with TRBD1. There are 15 residues in the CDR3. CDR1 and CDR2 (germline): SNHLY, FYNNEI. V shed 6 bases, J shed 7 bases, and the junction held 9 bases outside the gene matches. This CDR3 is CASRIQGTPNSPLHF. The CDR3 bases are TGTGCCAGCAGAATACAGGGGACCCCGAATTCACCCCTCCACTTT.

The chain employs TRBV7-3 and TRBJ1-2; tentatively, D is TRBD1 (5 bases). Germline V gene data show CDR1 as SGHTA and CDR2 as FQGTGA. The CDR3 length is 17 residues. Trimming took off 5 bases at V and 2 bases at J, with 21 bases between the two ends. This CDR3 reads CASSPHGAPRGNYGYTF. The CDR3 DNA reads as TGTGCCAGCAGCCCCCATGGGGCTCCTAGGGGAAACTATGGCTACACCTTC.

The chain links TRBV7-9 to TRBJ1-2, with D uncertain. The CDR3 length is 12 residues. V lost 5 bases, J lost 8 bases, and 12 bases lay in between. Germline CDR1 and CDR2: SEHNR and FQNEAQ (reference sequence). CDR3 loop: CASSPYGEGYTF. The CDR3 nucleotides read TGTGCCAGCAGCCCTTACGGGGAAGGCTACACCTTC.

This chain links TRBV5-4 with TRBJ1-2; 9 bases are a match to TRBD1. V gave up 3 bases and J gave up 3 bases; unmatched junction bases: 6. The CDR3 extends over 15 amino acids. Germline CDR1 SGHNT, CDR2 YYREEE (reference sequence). The CDR3 DNA reads TGTGCCAGCAGCTGGACAGGGGAGGGTGACTATGGCTACACCTTC. It is translated as CASSWTGEGDYGYTF.

This clone was found once. The rearrangement uses TRBV2 and TRBJ2-3, with 11 bases that match TRBD2. CDR3 length equals 16 residues. Germline loops: CDR1 SNHLY, CDR2 FYNNEI. V lost 6 bases to trimming and J lost 5 bases; unmatched junction nucleotides: 10. The CDR3 DNA sequence: TGTGCCAGCAGAGGACTAGCGGGCTTAAAGGGAGATACGCAGTATTTT. Protein: CASRGLAGLKGDTQYF.

The rearrangement joins TRBV5-4 to TRBJ1-6, with D hard to call. The CDR3 extends over 16 amino acids. CDR1 SGHNT and CDR2 YYREEE come from the germline V gene (reference sequence). The V end lost 3 bases, the J end lost 9 bases, and 19 bases lay between the germline ends. CDR3 protein: CASSSGGFARGSPLHF. CDR3 in DNA: TGTGCCAGCAGCTCTGGCGGTTTTGCCCGCGGTTCACCCCTCCACTTT.

J is TRBJ1-5 and V is TRBV19; D unresolved. Germline CDR1 is LNHDA and CDR2 is SQIVND (reference sequence). V lost 3 bases and J 0 bases, leaving 9 bases between the germline ends. This CDR3 has 15 residues. CDR3 in DNA: TGTGCCAGTAGTATTTTCGGGGATAGCAATCAGCCCCAGCATTTT. It translates to CASSIFGDSNQPQHF.

This sequence joins TRBV28 and TRBJ1-2, with TRBD1 as a possible D gene (5 bases). Germline V gives CDR1 MDHEN, CDR2 SYDVKM. The CDR3 spans 14 residues. V gave up 0 bases and J gave up 3 bases, with 8 bases separating them. CDR3 sequence: CASSLWQGDYGYTF. The DNA of the CDR3 is TGTGCCAGCAGTTTATGGCAGGGCGACTATGGCTACACCTTC.

The CDR3 DNA is TGTGCCAGTACCCGAAGACAGGGGAGACCCTCGGAGCCCCAGCATTTT. It translates to CASTRRQGRPSEPQHF. This sequence joins TRBV19 and TRBJ1-5; TRBD1 agrees at 8 bases. Germline V CDR1 and CDR2: LNHDA, SQIVND (reference sequence). The V segment lost 7 bases and the J segment 8 bases; nucleotides outside the gene matches: 16. This CDR3 contains 16 residues.

This chain joins TRBV9 and TRBJ2-1; no reliable D call. Germline values: CDR1 SGDLS, CDR2 YYNGEE. Trimming pared 3 bases from V and 0 bases from J, leaving 10 bases between. The CDR3 spans 15 residues. The CDR3 reads CASSADSNSYNEQFF. DNA for the CDR3: TGTGCCAGCAGCGCTGACTCGAACTCCTACAATGAGCAGTTCTTC. Filled out from reference TRBV9 and TRBJ2-1, the complete variable domain reads DSGVTQTPKHLITATGQRVTLRCSPRSGDLSVYWYQQSLDQGLQFLIQYYNGEERAKGNILERFSAQQFPDLHSELNLSSLELGDSALYFCASSADSNSYNEQFFGPGTRLTVL.

This sequence joins TRBV20-1 and TRBJ2-7; D is undetermined. CDR1 and CDR2 (germline): DFQATT, SNEGSKA (reference sequence). V shed 3 bases and J shed 0 bases, with 6 bases lying between them. This CDR3 region has 12 residues. CDR3 nucleotides: TGCAGTGCTAGTTACAGCTCCTACGAGCAGTACTTC. It translates to CSASYSSYEQYF.

The rearrangement uses TRBV5-1 and TRBJ2-5, with TRBD2 identical over 9 bases. CDR3 length: 15 residues. Germline values: CDR1 SGHRS, CDR2 YFSETQ. The V segment lost 0 bases and the J segment 3 bases; nucleotides outside the gene matches: 3. The CDR3 nucleotides read TGCGCCAGCAGCTTGGCGGCTAGCGGGGAAGAGACCCAGTACTTC. Protein product: CASSLAASGEETQYF. The full variable domain, in which reference TRBV5-1 and TRBJ2-5 provide the parts outside the CDR3, is KAGVTQTPRYLIKTRGQQVTLSCSPISGHRSVSWYQQTPGQGLQFLFEYFSETQRNKGNFPGRFSGRQFSNSRSEMNVSTLELGDSALYLCASSLAASGEETQYFGPGTRLLVL.

The V and J genes are TRBV5-1 and TRBJ2-1; D is ambiguous. V shed 4 bases and J shed 4 bases, with 9 bases lying between them. Germline lookup yields CDR1 SGHRS and CDR2 YFSETQ. The CDR3 totals 13 residues. The CDR3 sequence: CASSQFPYNEQFF. The CDR3, as DNA: TGCGCCAGCAGCCAGTTCCCTTACAATGAGCAGTTCTTC.

CDR3 sequence: CASSQDRGARNQPQHF. The CDR3 DNA sequence: TGCGCCAGCAGCCAAGATCGGGGGGCTCGTAATCAGCCCCAGCATTTT. V usage is TRBV4-1 and J usage is TRBJ1-5; weak D call: TRBD1 (6 bases). V shed 0 bases and J shed 4 bases, with 13 bases lying between them. The germline V gene encodes CDR1 MGHRA and CDR2 YSYEKL. The CDR3 has 16 residues.

In nucleotides, the CDR3 is TGTGCCAGCAGCAGGGGGCAATCCTATAATTCACCCCTCCACTTT. The encoded protein is CASSRGQSYNSPLHF. The chain has TRBV6-2 or TRBV6-3 and TRBJ1-6; 8 positions match TRBD1. From germline, CDR1 is MNHEY and CDR2 SVGEGT. This CDR3 spans 15 amino acids. V lost 6 bases to trimming and J lost 1 base; unmatched junction nucleotides: 2.

This sequence joins TRBV2 and TRBJ2-3; 15 nucleotides match TRBD2. Germline V CDR1 and CDR2: SNHLY, FYNNEI. V lost 8 bases and J lost 5; bases outside the gene matches: 8. This CDR3 spans 16 amino acids. The CDR3 coding sequence is TGTGCCAGCTCCCAACGGACTAGCGGGAGGGAAGATACGCAGTATTTT. It yields the protein CASSQRTSGREDTQYF.

Turning to this clone: A junction end diverges from the germline sequence, so it may reflect a read error. The V and J genes are TRBV28 and TRBJ2-7; 7 positions match TRBD1. In germline, CDR1 is MDHEN, CDR2 SYDVKM. This CDR3 has 11 residues. CDR3 sequence (DNA): TGTGCCAGCAGTTCTCAGACAGGGAGCCACTTC. It translates to CASSSQTGSHF.

The chain uses TRBV7-9 and TRBJ1-2; D gene unclear. Germline V gene sequence: CDR1 SEHNR, CDR2 FQNEAQ (reference sequence). This CDR3 region has 13 residues. The V and J ends lost 3 bases and 6 bases respectively, with 11 bases between them. CDR3 DNA: TGTGCCAGCAGCTTGGGCAGGACTGATGGCTACACCTTC. It is translated as CASSLGRTDGYTF.

Notes on this clone: This specimen includes other DNA sequences encoding the same CDR3. The chain couples TRBV7-9 to TRBJ1-6, with D possibly TRBD1 on 5 matching bases. V lost 1 base and J lost 6, with 7 bases in between. CDR3 length: 14 residues. CDR1 and CDR2 from the germline V gene are SEHNR and FQNEAQ (reference sequence). The CDR3 nucleotides read TGTGCCAGCAGCTTAGGGGGGGGTAATTCACCCCTCCACTTT. It is translated as CASSLGGGNSPLHF.

The chain has TRBV7-9 and TRBJ1-5, with unresolved D. The CDR3 is 13 amino acids. V gave up 5 bases and J gave up 2 bases, with 7 bases separating them. Germline V CDR1 and CDR2: SEHNR, FQNEAQ (reference sequence). The CDR3: CASSPEGNQPQHF. In DNA form, the CDR3 reads TGTGCCAGCAGCCCCGAGGGCAATCAGCCCCAGCATTTT.

CDR3 DNA: TGTGCCAGCAGCCCTAGTAGACTAGCGGGAGGGCCGAGCACAGATACGCAGTATTTT. Translation: CASSPSRLAGGPSTDTQYF. This chain links TRBV7-9 with TRBJ2-3; the match to TRBD2 covers 14 bases. V lost 5 bases, J lost 0 bases, and 10 bases stayed unmatched. The CDR3 is 19 amino acids. The germline gives CDR1 SEHNR, CDR2 FQNEAQ (reference sequence).

This sequence joins TRBV5-4 and TRBJ2-5, with 7 bases that match TRBD2. CDR3 length: 16 amino acids. CDR1 SGHNT and CDR2 YYREEE come from the germline V gene (reference sequence). V lost 4 bases, J lost 1 base, and 10 bases stayed unmatched. The CDR3 DNA follows: TGTGCCAGCAGCCAAGCTAGCGGAGGTCTCCAAGAGACCCAGTACTTC. It is translated as CASSQASGGLQETQYF.

The chain joins TRBV5-1 to TRBJ2-7, with 7 bases that match TRBD1. The CDR3 is 17 residues long. CDR1 and CDR2 (germline): SGHRS, YFSETQ. V trimming: 0 bases; J trimming: 5 bases; junction bases outside the gene matches: 14. The CDR3 reads CASSLGEKGALGNEQYF. CDR3 nucleotide sequence: TGCGCCAGCAGCTTGGGGGAAAAGGGGGCGTTAGGCAACGAGCAGTACTTC.

This rearrangement joins TRBV27 to TRBJ2-1; D is possibly TRBD1 (6 bases). CDR3 size: 13 residues. Trimming took off 4 bases at V and 9 bases at J, with 13 bases between the two ends. Per germline, CDR1 MNHEY and CDR2 SMNVEV (reference sequence). DNA for the CDR3: TGTGCCAGCAGTTGGGGCACAGGGACTGAGCAGTTCTTC. Protein product: CASSWGTGTEQFF.

The sample holds one count of this clone. The J gene is TRBJ2-7, the V gene TRBV3-1 (or the pseudogene TRBV3-2); D is perhaps TRBD2 (6 bases). Germline-derived CDR1 and CDR2 are LGHDT and YNNKEL (reference sequence). There are 17 residues in the CDR3. Trimming removed 4 bases at V and 5 bases at J, with 24 bases between. The CDR3 loop reads CASSPTIYGPGDHEQYF. The CDR3 nucleotides read TGTGCCAGCAGCCCAACCATCTATGGGCCGGGGGACCACGAGCAGTACTTC.

The chain recombines TRBV9 with TRBJ2-7; 12 positions agree with TRBD2. This CDR3 region has 16 residues. The V segment lost 0 bases and the J segment 5 bases; nucleotides outside the gene matches: 6. Germline lookup yields CDR1 SGDLS and CDR2 YYNGEE. This chain's CDR3 is CASSVASGRALNEQYF. The CDR3 DNA follows: TGTGCCAGCAGCGTAGCTAGCGGGAGGGCCTTAAACGAGCAGTACTTC.

The chain uses TRBV7-3 and TRBJ2-7; weak D call: TRBD1 (6 bases). V was shortened by 5 bases and J by 3 bases, with 11 bases between the two germline ends. The length of the CDR3 is 13 residues. The germline CDR1 and CDR2 sequences are SGHTA and FQGTGA. The CDR3 DNA follows: TGTGCCAGCAGCGAGATACAGGGCTACGAGCAGTACTTC. The encoded protein is CASSEIQGYEQYF.

This clone was seen more than once but under ten times. The V gene is TRBV14, the J gene TRBJ2-1; 13 bases agree with TRBD2. Germline loops: CDR1 SGHDN, CDR2 FVKESK. The CDR3 runs to 17 residues. J lost 4 bases, V lost 3 bases, and 6 bases had no gene match. The CDR3 loop reads CASSQWATSGGYNEQFF. CDR3 nucleotides: TGTGCCAGCAGCCAGTGGGCGACTAGCGGGGGGTACAATGAGCAGTTCTTC. Using reference TRBV14 and TRBJ2-1 for the parts outside the CDR3, the full variable domain is EAGVTQFPSHSVIEKGQTVTLRCDPISGHDNLYWYRRVMGKEIKFLLHFVKESKQDESGMPNNRFLAERTGGTYSTLKVQPAELEDSGVYFCASSQWATSGGYNEQFFGPGTRLTVL.

This rearrangement joins TRBV5-1 to TRBJ2-5; a possible D gene is TRBD2 (5 bases). Per the germline V gene, CDR1 is SGHRS and CDR2 is YFSETQ. The CDR3 contains 15 residues. Trimming stripped 2 bases from V and 0 bases from J, with 11 bases between. This CDR3 reads CASSFGGSYQETQYF. The CDR3 DNA sequence: TGCGCCAGCAGCTTTGGAGGCTCGTACCAAGAGACCCAGTACTTC.

The V and J genes are TRBV30 and TRBJ1-1; a weak D match, TRBD1 (5 bases). V lost 0 bases and J lost 6, with 11 bases in between. Germline lookup yields CDR1 GTSNPN and CDR2 SVGIG (reference sequence). This CDR3 is 13 amino acids long. The CDR3 reads CAWSVGRGAEAFF. DNA for the CDR3: TGTGCCTGGAGTGTAGGGAGGGGCGCTGAAGCTTTCTTT.